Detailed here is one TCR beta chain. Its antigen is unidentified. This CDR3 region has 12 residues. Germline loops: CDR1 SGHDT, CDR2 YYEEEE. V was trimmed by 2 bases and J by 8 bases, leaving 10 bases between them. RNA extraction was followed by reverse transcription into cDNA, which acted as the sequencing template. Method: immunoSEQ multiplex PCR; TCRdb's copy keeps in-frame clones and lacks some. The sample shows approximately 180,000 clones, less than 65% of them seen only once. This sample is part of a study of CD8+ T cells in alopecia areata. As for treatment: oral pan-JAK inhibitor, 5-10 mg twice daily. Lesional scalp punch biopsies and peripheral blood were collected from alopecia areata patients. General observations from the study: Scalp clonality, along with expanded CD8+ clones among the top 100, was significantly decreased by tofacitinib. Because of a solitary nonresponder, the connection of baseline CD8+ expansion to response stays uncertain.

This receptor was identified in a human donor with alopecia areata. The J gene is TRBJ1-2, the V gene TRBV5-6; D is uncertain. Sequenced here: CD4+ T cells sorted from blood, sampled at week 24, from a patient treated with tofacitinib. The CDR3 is CASSLGGEGYTF. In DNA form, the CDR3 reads TGTGCCAGCAGCTTAGGAGGTGAGGGCTACACCTTC.